The rows below give T cell receptor beta chains drawn from one sample of a study of cytomegalovirus exposure and HLA in healthy donors. Assay used: immunoSEQ multiplex PCR; TCRdb lists only in-frame clones, some missing. Here the sample spans some 150,000 clones, approximately 82% being singletons. Source material: PBMCs. The receptors were gathered from a male donor in good health and CMV-seronegative. Each CDR3 is given with its conserved first and last residue.

16	TRBV7-9	TRBJ1-2	CASSLLGGGRTYGYTF
14	TRBV15	TRBJ2-7	CATSRDGGAVEQYF
17	TRBV7-2	TRBJ2-7	CASSLGMVGNPSYEQYF
11	TRBV20-1	TRBJ1-1	CSAGGRTEAFF
15	TRBV5-6	TRBJ2-7	CASSLETGVSDEQYF
13	TRBV13	TRBJ1-1	CASSLKGGTEAFF
14	TRBV4-3	TRBJ2-7	CASSRDRDAYEQYF
13	TRBV29-1	TRBJ2-3	CSSRTGVSDTQYF
15	TRBV6-6	TRBJ2-3	CASSRRLADTDTQYF
19	TRBV7-8	TRBJ2-1	CASSLVPAPSPSSYNEQFF
15	TRBV18	TRBJ2-1	CASSPLPSGRAEQFF
13	TRBV30	TRBJ1-1	CAWNQEQGSEAFF
16	TRBV5-4	TRBJ2-3	CASSLIPGTRGDTQYF
15	TRBV5-4	TRBJ2-3	CASSLVRQDTDTQYF
13	TRBV29-1	TRBJ1-4	CSARQGWAEKLFF
14	TRBV7-9	TRBJ2-7	CASSSGQGFYEQYF